This T cell receptor (beta chain) was sequenced during a study of beta chain features in type 1 diabetes. Study outcomes and limitations: The study left unresolved whether HLA type influences TCRB rearrangement. When Type 1 diabetes patients were examined, their TCRB CDR3s proved moderately but significantly shorter in all four CD4+ subsets. PCR might pick shorter templates more often, in the same way for patients and controls.

To note about this clone: Its specificity is unknown.

Trimming took off 4 bases at V and 1 base at J, with 11 bases between the two ends. The CDR3 totals 14 residues. CDR1 SGHRS and CDR2 YFSETQ come from the germline V gene. Since all of the isolated RNA was reverse transcribed, expressed TCRB transcripts were what got sequenced. Produced via immunoSEQ multiplex PCR; TCRdb's table is partial and in-frame only. In the table there are 600,000 or so clones, 9.5% to 15% of which are singletons. This TCR derives from a man aged 25 to 45 with type 1 diabetes. Sequencing input: naive CD4+ T cells from blood. The rearrangement uses TRBV5-1 and TRBJ2-5; D unclear. The DNA for the CDR3 is TGCGCCAGCAGCCCACTGGGGTCCCAAGAGACCCAGTACTTC. It is translated as CASSPLGSQETQYF.